This TCR beta chain was sequenced during a study of cytomegalovirus exposure and HLA in healthy donors (dated by TCRdb to about 2017). In the study overall: An earlier analysis of roughly 500 of the donors reported approximately 300 Gb of sequence data and more than 90 million unique TCR beta sequences from some 180 million T cells. Rather than using new phenotypic data, the later analysis identified candidate immune exposures from TCR beta sequences and from how often those sequences occurred across donors. All discovery cohort repertoires had been generated using a single sequencing platform. In an earlier analysis of roughly 540 of the donors, high-throughput TCR beta sequencing was used to judge whether each TCR beta V gene segment behaved as functional or pseudogenic. Across 300 to 400 genotyped donors of the cohort, an average of about 240,000 unique TCR beta nucleotide sequences per donor were sequenced, and approximately 17% of those sequences were non-productive. A later genetic analysis used genome-wide SNP genotypes for about 65% of the roughly 670 donors, treating that subset as a discovery cohort. Typing coverage differed by locus: A, B, C, DRB1 and DQB1 were typed in about 620-640 donors, DQA1 in about 550, DPA1 in some 610, and DPB1 in 472. The T cell repertoires of under 750 subjects were profiled by immunosequencing and related to cytomegalovirus serostatus. A later analysis re-examined previously published TCR beta repertoires from roughly 650 donors and added high-resolution HLA genotyping to investigate patterns of TCR occurrence. An early release covering roughly 600 HLA-typed donors comprised approximately 300 gigabases of sequencing data and tens of millions of unique TCR sequences. To predict cytomegalovirus infection status, the study combined high-throughput TCR immunosequencing, statistical association of individual TCRs with disease status, and machine learning. Of the 300 to 500 genotyped donors, 81% were placed in the genetic ancestry cluster associated with self-reported Caucasian donors. Donor age, sex, ethnicity and CMV serostatus were collected together with the repertoire data. Roughly five DR-DQ haplotypes were treated as single units for association and clustering because of strong linkage in the cohort. Along with the approximately 650-subject first cohort, a separate validation cohort of over a hundred different subjects was used. Class I and class II HLA loci were covered by the typing at four-digit resolution. The aim of the study was to test whether cataloging public T cell receptors could identify signatures of past pathogen exposure. What the authors observed across the whole study: This cohort had only TCR beta chains sequenced, and the lack of alpha or paired-chain data limited which features could be detected. Correlated functional status among segregating V segments might reflect linkage disequilibrium, but an unknown experimental factor could not be ruled out. In a later analysis, HLA-associated TCR beta chains were found to be more clonally expanded and to have lower generation probabilities than equally common non-associated chains. Assigning TCR associations to individual alleles was difficult when HLA alleles, especially DR and DQ, strongly co-occurred. A few of the identified cytomegalovirus-associated TCR beta chains were confirmed in vitro to be specific for cytomegalovirus antigens. According to a later genetic analysis, donors in an Asian-associated ancestry cluster had fewer N-insertions in productive TCRs than the roughly 670-donor mean. Cytomegalovirus status was reported to be diagnosed by the classifier with high specificity and sensitivity in both the original and validation cohorts. At a false discovery rate of 0.05, a later analysis linked 16,951 TCR beta sequences to specific HLA alleles. Because some donors lacked HLA typing at each locus, the association tests relied only on the typed subset. The 87-base-pair reads could not distinguish some IMGT-functional V segments, including TRBV6-2 and TRBV6-3, so those segments were excluded. A later genetic analysis associated a missense DCLRE1C variant with V-gene and J-gene trimming of TCR beta chains, and an independent cohort replicated the association. In a later analysis, TCR association rates were found to vary across HLA loci, with the most associated TCRs seen for DRB1 alleles and the fewest for HLA-C alleles. The authors suggested that the approach could potentially be generalized to other disease states and immunological phenotypes. In a later analysis, most CMV-associated TCR beta chains were found to appear HLA-restricted, with HLA associations seemingly driven largely by CMV exposure. Across donors, most TCR sequences were observed very rarely, whereas some public TCRs were present in many individuals. Roughly uniform sequencing depth across donors was assumed in presence/absence analyses, although this assumption may not hold. CMV serostatus was the only immune exposure information available for the cohort. A further reported finding was that TCR beta sequences accurately predicted the HLA-A and HLA-B alleles for most subjects in the first cohort. In an earlier analysis of several hundred of the donors, most TCR beta V segments were observed in productive rearrangements about 87% or about 30% of the time, broadly matching IMGT annotations. Because counts were too low, some 17 rarely observed V segments, including chromosome 9 orphons, were excluded from the earlier analysis of roughly 580 of the donors. The sequencing pipeline was judged likely to have produced a cluster of highly shared sequence variants as a technical artifact. In a later analysis, several top co-occurrence clusters were reported to appear linked to parvovirus B19, influenza, CMV and Epstein-Barr virus. The study gave a list of about 170 TCR beta chains associated with cytomegalovirus.

In total, roughly 670 healthy bone marrow donors made up the cohort. All cohort members were sampled while nominally healthy, although unrecorded immune exposures were likely present. The donor tested CMV seronegative and was one of the 352 seronegative cohort members. A peripheral blood sample was collected from each donor, and TCR beta sequencing was performed on peripheral blood mononuclear cells. The Qiagen DNeasy Blood Extraction Kit was used to extract genomic DNA from the blood cell samples. In regard to this clone: Its binding antigen is unknown. No much larger clone exists at a distance of one base, and base qualities are not known.

Library preparation employed the immunoSEQ multiplex PCR assay. For the multiplex PCR, a mixture combining 60 forward primers for TCR Vbeta segments and 13 reverse primers for TCR Jbeta segments was used. Amplification of the CDR3 region of rearranged TCR beta genes was performed with a multiplex PCR assay on genomic DNA. The amplified TCR beta libraries were sequenced on the Illumina HiSeq System as 87-base-pair reads. Turning to the authors' computational methods: A later analysis tallied 70 million to 100 million unique TCR beta chains across the 666 repertoires, and approximately 12 million of those chains were shared by two or more donors. To remove PCR and sequencing errors, raw reads were error-corrected and collapsed into unique sequences using a nearest-neighbor algorithm that merged closely related sequences. CDR3 sequences were aligned to IMGT reference sequences to assign V, D and J gene segments. For a sequence to be retained, at least a six-nucleotide match to both a V gene segment and a J gene segment was required. Rearrangements were called productive when the CDR3 lacked stop codons and stayed in frame with V and J; all others were non-productive. CDR3 was defined according to IMGT convention as the region running from the second conserved V-encoded cysteine to the conserved J-encoded phenylalanine. In an earlier analysis of approximately 590 of the donors, sequences lacking an unambiguous match to a single V gene segment were excluded. An earlier analysis of a few hundred of the donors classified V segments as functional when productive rearrangements were above 56.7% and as segregating when the standard deviation between donors was above 5%. A statistical classification framework was built for diagnosing cytomegalovirus status from the catalog of TCR beta chain sequences. In a later analysis, V and J genes were assigned by comparing TCR nucleotide sequences against IMGT/GENE-DB human TR gene sequences. In a later analysis, CDR3 sequences and most-parsimonious VDJ recombination scenarios were assigned using the TCRdist pipeline. A later analysis defined each TCR beta chain by its CDR3 amino acid sequence plus V-gene family, and excluded reads lacking a unique V-gene family. To address suspected cross-contamination and a sequencing artifact, a later analysis removed roughly 640 highly shared, low-generation-probability nucleotide sequences. A later analysis calculated a clonal expansion index for each public chain from normalized within-repertoire ranks of inferred template counts. In a later analysis, generation probabilities were computed using a VDJ recombination model fitted to out-of-frame rearrangements, and the results were checked against IGoR. In a later analysis, TCR-TCR, TCR-HLA and TCR-CMV co-occurrence was scored with hypergeometric tests, and a repertoire-size bias correction was applied to TCR pairs. A later analysis estimated false discovery rates by permuting HLA or CMV assignments 20 times. In a later analysis, co-occurring TCRs were grouped using DBSCAN, and TCRdist sequence similarity was added for clustering within HLA-allele-positive subsets. Repertoires with fewer than 30,000 or more than 120,000 public chains, plus five repertoires with anomalous nucleotide sharing, were excluded from co-occurrence clustering. TCRdb obtained this table from immuneACCESS and retained in-frame rearrangements with V and J assigned. These tables miss some clones; where compared with another copy, unresolved V genes account for less than half of the shortfall, and the remainder is unexplained. Clone size and the V and J calls come from that table; the DNA yielded D and trimming. Here the sample has fewer than 200,000 clones; roughly 85% occur a single time. The biggest ten clones account for under 0.9% of the sample.

Per the germline V gene (reference sequence), LNHDA is the CDR1 and SQIVND is the CDR2. The CDR3 measures 16 amino acids from cysteine to phenylalanine. Only the CDR3 region is kept as DNA, spanning 48 bases read in frame from base 1. The junction shows trimming of 10 bases on V and 6 bases on J, and the gene matches do not reach 18 bases of it. Material for sequencing was PBMCs. The chain is assembled from TRBV19 and TRBJ1-5; 7 bases in between match TRBD1. The sequence was collected from a woman in her thirties or forties in good health and CMV-seronegative. The DNA is as follows: TGTGCCACCGCGGGGTGGCAGGGGGTTCCCCCTCAGCCCCAGCATTTT. It codes for CATAGWQGVPPQPQHF.